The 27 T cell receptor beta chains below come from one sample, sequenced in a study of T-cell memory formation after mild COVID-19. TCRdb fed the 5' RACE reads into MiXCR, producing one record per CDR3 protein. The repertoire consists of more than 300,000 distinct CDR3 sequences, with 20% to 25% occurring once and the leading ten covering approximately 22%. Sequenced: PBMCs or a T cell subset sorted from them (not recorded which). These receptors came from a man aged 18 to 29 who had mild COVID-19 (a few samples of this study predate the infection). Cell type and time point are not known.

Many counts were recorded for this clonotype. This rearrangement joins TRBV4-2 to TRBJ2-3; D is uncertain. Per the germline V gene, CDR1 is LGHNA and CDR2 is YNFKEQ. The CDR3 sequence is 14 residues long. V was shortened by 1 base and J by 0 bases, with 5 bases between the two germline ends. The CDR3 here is CASSQVGSTDTQYF. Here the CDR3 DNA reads TGTGCCAGCAGCCAAGTGGGTAGCACAGATACGCAGTATTTT.

As DNA, the CDR3 is TGCGCCAGCAGCGCCAGGCGTCGGGAGGACGAGCAGTACGTC. Its translation: CASSARRREDEQYV. The J gene is TRBJ2-7, the V gene TRBV10-2; 7 nucleotides agree with TRBD2. The CDR3 is made up of 14 amino acids. Germline assignment: CDR1 WSHSY and CDR2 SAAADI. The ends lost 6 bases at V and 5 bases at J; junction bases unmatched: 10.

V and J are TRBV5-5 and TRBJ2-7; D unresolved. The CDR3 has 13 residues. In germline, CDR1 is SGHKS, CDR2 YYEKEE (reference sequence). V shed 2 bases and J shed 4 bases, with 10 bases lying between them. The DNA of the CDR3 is TGTGCCAGCAGCTTATTCGGACCTTACGAGCAGTACGTC. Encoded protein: CASSLFGPYEQYV.

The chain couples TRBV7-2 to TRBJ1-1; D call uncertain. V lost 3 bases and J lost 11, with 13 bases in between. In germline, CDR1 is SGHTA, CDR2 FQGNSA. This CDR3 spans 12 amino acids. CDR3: CASSFCRDFAFF. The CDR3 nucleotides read TGTGCCAGCAGCTTCTGTCGCGACTTTGCTTTCTTT.

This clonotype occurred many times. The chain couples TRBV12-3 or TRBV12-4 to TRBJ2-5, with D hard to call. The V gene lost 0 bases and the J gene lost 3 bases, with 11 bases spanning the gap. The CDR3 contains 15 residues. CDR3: CASSLATAQEETQYF. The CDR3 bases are TGTGCCAGCAGTTTAGCAACCGCCCAAGAAGAGACCCAGTACTTC.

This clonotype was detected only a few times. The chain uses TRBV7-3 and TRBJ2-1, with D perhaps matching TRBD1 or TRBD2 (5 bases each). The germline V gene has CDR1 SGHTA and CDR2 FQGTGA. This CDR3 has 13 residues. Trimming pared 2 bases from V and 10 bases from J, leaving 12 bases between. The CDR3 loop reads CASSLGGVGEQFF. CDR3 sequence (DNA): TGTGCCAGCAGCTTAGGGGGTGTCGGGGAGCAGTTCTTC. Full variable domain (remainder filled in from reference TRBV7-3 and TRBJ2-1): GAGVSQTPSNKVTEKGKYVELRCDPISGHTALYWYRQSLGQGPEFLIYFQGTGAADDSGLPNDRFFAVRPEGSVSTLKIQRTERGDSAVYLCASSLGGVGEQFFGPGTRLTVL.

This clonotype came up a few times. CDR3 loop: CSVDVYGGGTTGELFF. CDR3 in DNA: TGCAGCGTTGACGTGTATGGAGGGGGCACCACCGGGGAGCTGTTTTTT. V usage is TRBV29-1 and J usage is TRBJ2-2; a weak D match, TRBD1 (7 bases). The ends were cut back, 3 bases at V and 4 bases at J, with 18 bases in the middle. Germline CDR1 reads SQVTM; CDR2 reads ANQGSEA. CDR3 length: 16 amino acids.

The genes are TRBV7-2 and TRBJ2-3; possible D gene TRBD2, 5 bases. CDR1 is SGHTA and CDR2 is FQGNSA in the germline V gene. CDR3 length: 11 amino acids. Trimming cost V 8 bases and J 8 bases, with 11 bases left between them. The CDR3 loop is CASREGITQYF. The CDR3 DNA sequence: TGTGCCAGCCGTGAGGGCATTACGCAGTATTTT.

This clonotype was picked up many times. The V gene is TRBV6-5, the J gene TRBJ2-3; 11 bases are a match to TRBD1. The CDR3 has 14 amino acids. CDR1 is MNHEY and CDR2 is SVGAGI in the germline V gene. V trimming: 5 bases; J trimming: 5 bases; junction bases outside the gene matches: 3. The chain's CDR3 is CASSGQGAVDTQYF. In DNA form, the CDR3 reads TGTGCCAGCAGTGGACAGGGGGCAGTAGATACGCAGTATTTT.

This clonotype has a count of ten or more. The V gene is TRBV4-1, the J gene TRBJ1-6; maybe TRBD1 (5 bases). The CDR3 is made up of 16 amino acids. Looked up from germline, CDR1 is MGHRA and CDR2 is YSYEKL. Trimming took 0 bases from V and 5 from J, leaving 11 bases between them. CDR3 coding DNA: TGCGCCAGCAGCCAAGAAGGGGTCGGGGATAATTCACCCCTCCACTTT. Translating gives CASSQEGVGDNSPLHF.

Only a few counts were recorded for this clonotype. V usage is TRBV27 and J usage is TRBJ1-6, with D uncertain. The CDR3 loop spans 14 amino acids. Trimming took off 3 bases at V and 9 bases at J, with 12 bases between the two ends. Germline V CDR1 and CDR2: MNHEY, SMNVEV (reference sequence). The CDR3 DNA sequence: TGTGCCAGCAGTTTCCGGGGTTTGAGTTCACCCCTCCACTTT. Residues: CASSFRGLSSPLHF.

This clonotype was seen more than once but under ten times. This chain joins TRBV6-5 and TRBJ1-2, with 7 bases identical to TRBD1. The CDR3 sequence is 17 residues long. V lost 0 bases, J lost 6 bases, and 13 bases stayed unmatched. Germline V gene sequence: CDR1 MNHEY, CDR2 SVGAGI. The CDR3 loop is CASSYSRGQIRDDGYTF. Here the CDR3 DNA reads TGTGCCAGCAGTTACTCGAGGGGACAGATCAGGGATGATGGCTACACCTTC.

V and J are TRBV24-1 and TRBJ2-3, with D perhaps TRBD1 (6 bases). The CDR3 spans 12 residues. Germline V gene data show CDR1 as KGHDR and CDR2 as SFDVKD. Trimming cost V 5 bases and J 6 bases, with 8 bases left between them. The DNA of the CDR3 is TGTGCCACCAGTGGGGACAAGGATACGCAGTATTTT. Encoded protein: CATSGDKDTQYF.

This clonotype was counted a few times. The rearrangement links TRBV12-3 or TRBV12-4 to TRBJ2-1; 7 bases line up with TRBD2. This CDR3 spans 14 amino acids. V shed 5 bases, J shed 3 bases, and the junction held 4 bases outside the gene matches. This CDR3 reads CASSSGDHYNEQFF. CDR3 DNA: TGTGCCAGCAGTAGCGGGGATCACTACAATGAGCAGTTCTTC.

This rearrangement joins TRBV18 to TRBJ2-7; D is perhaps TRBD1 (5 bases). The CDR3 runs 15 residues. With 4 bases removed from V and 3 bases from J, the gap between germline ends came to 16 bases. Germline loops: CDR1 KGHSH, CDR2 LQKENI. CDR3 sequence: CASSLRRDPNYEQYV. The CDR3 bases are TGTGCCAGCTCACTTCGCAGGGATCCTAACTACGAGCAGTACGTC.

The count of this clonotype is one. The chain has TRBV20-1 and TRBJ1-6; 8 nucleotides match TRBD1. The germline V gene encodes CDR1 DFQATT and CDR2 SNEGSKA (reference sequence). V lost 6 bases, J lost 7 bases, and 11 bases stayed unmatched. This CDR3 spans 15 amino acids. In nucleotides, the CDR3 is TGCAGTGCAGGGACAGGTCGGAGTTCGAATTCACCCCTCCACTTT. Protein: CSAGTGRSSNSPLHF.

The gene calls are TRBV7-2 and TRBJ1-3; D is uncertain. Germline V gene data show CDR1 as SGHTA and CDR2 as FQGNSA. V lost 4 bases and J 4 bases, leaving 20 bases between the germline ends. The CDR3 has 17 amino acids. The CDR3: CASSSPSGASLGNTIYF. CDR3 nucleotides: TGTGCCAGCAGCTCACCGAGCGGAGCTTCCCTGGGAAACACCATATATTTT. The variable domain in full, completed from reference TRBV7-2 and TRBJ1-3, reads GAGVSQSPSNKVTEKGKDVELRCDPISGHTALYWYRQSLGQGLEFLIYFQGNSAPDKSGLPSDRFSAERTGGSVSTLTIQRTQQEDSAVYLCASSSPSGASLGNTIYFGEGSWLTVV.

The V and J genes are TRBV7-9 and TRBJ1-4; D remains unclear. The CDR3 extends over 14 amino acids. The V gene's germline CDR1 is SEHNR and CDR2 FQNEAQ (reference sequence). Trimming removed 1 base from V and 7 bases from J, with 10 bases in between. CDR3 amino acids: CASSLGGKGEKLFF. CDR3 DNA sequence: TGTGCCAGCAGCTTAGGAGGGAAGGGTGAAAAACTGTTTTTT.

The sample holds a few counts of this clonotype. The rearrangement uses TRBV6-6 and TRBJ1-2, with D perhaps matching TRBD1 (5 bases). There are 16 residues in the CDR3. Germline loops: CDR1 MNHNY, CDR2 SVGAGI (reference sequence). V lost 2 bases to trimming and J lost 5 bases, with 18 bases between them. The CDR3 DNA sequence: TGTGCCAGCAGTTACGTATGGGGCAGGGCCACTTATGGCTACACCTTC. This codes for CASSYVWGRATYGYTF.

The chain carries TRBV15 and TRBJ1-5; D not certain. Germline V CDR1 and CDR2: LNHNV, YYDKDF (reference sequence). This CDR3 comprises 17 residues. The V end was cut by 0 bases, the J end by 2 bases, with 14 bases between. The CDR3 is CATSRDNRLRGNQPQHF. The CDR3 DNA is TGTGCCACCAGCAGAGACAACAGACTCCGCGGCAATCAGCCCCAGCATTTT.

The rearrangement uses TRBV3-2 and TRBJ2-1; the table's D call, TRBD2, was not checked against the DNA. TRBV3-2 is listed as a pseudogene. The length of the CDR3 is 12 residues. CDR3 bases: TGTGCCAGCAGCCAAGTTCAGGGCGAGCAGTTCTTC. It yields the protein CASSQVQGEQFF.

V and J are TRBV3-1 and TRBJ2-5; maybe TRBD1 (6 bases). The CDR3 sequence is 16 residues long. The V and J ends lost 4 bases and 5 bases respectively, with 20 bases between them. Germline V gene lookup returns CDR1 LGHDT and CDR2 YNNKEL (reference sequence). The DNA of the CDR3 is TGTGCCAGCAGCCGCTGGACCTACAGGGCGGATGAGACCCAGTACTTC. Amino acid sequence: CASSRWTYRADETQYF.

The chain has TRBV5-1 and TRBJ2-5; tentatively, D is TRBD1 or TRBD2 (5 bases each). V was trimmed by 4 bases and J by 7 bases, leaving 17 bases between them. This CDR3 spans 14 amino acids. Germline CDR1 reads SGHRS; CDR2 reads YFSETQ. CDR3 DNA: TGCGCCAGCAGCCCCCGGGACCCGAGGGTGACCCAGTACTTC. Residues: CASSPRDPRVTQYF.

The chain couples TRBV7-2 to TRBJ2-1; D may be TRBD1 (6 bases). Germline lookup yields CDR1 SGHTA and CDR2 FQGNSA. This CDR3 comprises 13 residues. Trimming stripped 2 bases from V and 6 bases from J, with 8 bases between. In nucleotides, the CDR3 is TGTGCCAGCAGCTTAAGGGGGACCAATGAGCAGTTCTTC. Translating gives CASSLRGTNEQFF.

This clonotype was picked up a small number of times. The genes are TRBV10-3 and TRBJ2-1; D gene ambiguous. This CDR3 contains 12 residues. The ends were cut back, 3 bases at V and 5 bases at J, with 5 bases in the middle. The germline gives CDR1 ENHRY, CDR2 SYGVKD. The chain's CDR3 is CAISDYDNEQFF. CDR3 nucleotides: TGTGCCATCAGTGATTACGACAATGAGCAGTTCTTC.

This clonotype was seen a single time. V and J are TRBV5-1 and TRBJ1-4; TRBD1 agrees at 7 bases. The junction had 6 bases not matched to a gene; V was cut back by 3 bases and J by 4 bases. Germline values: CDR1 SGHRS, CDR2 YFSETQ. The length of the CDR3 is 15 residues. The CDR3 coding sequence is TGCGCCAGCAGCTACCGGGACAGCTTTAATGAAAAACTGTTTTTT. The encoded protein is CASSYRDSFNEKLFF.

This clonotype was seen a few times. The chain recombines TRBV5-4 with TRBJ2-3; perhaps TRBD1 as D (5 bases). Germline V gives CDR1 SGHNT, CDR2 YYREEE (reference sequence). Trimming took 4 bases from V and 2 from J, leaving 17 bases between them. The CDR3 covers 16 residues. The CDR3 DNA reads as TGTGCCAGCAGCCCGGCCAGGGTACACAACACAGATACGCAGTATTTT. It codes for CASSPARVHNTDTQYF.